The 27 T cell receptor beta chains listed next were all sequenced from one sample in a study of OX40 agonist ivuxolimab in advanced cancers. Assay used: immunoSEQ multiplex PCR; TCRdb lists only in-frame clones, some missing. The table shows tens of thousands of clones, with approximately 90% occurring only once. This specimen was CD4+ or CD8+ T cells sorted from blood, taken in a trial of the OX40 agonist ivuxolimab. The receptors originated from an adult with an advanced solid tumor such as melanoma, head and neck, liver or kidney cancer.

For this clone: The same CDR3 arises from other DNA sequences in this sample as well. The CDR3 nucleotides are TGCGCCAGCAGCCAAGGGAGGGAGTCCTACAATGAGCAGTTCTTC. It codes for CASSQGRESYNEQFF. The rearrangement uses TRBV4-3 and TRBJ2-1, with D tentatively TRBD2 (6 bases). Germline-derived CDR1 and CDR2 are LGHNA and YSLEER. This CDR3 has 15 residues. V was clipped by 1 base and J by 1 base, with 8 bases between them.

The V and J genes are TRBV19 and TRBJ1-1, with TRBD1 as a possible D gene (5 bases). Germline V lookup: CDR1 LNHDA, CDR2 SQIVND (reference sequence). Trimming took off 3 bases at V and 3 bases at J, with 8 bases between the two ends. The CDR3 has 13 amino acids. The CDR3 bases are TGTGCCAGTAGTATTAAAGGGGACACTGAAGCTTTCTTT. It is translated as CASSIKGDTEAFF.

V is TRBV10-3 and J is TRBJ2-3, with 7 bases matching TRBD1. Germline assignment: CDR1 ENHRY and CDR2 SYGVKD. Trimming at V came to 6 bases and at J to 6 bases, leaving 6 bases not matched to a gene. The length of the CDR3 is 13 residues. CDR3 sequence: CAIREGATDTQYF. The CDR3 DNA sequence: TGTGCCATCAGAGAGGGGGCAACTGATACGCAGTATTTT.

CDR3 sequence (DNA): TGTGCCAGTAGTTTGGGACAGGGTGGAAATCAGCCCCAGCATTTT. Residues: CASSLGQGGNQPQHF. The V and J genes are TRBV19 and TRBJ1-5; 9 bases are shared with TRBD1. V gave up 5 bases and J gave up 4 bases; unmatched junction bases: 6. Per germline, CDR1 LNHDA and CDR2 SQIVND (reference sequence). This CDR3 has 15 amino acids.

V and J are TRBV7-6 and TRBJ1-1; the D is unclear. Trimming pared 2 bases from V and 4 bases from J, leaving 8 bases between. The CDR3 runs to 13 residues. Germline CDR1 is SGHVS and CDR2 is FNYEAQ. CDR3 nucleotide sequence: TGTGCCAGCAGCTTATTGGGGAGCACTGAAGCTTTCTTT. Protein: CASSLLGSTEAFF.

The V and J genes are TRBV12-5 and TRBJ2-1; TRBD2 aligns across 9 bases. Germline loops: CDR1 LGHNT, CDR2 FRNRAP. The CDR3 contains 14 residues. V gave up 4 bases and J gave up 5 bases; unmatched junction bases: 3. The CDR3 here is CASGSRTSDNEQFF. CDR3 DNA sequence: TGTGCTAGTGGTTCGCGGACTAGCGACAATGAGCAGTTCTTC. The full variable domain, with the rest looked up from reference TRBV12-5 and TRBJ2-1, is DARVTQTPRHKVTEMGQEVTMRCQPILGHNTVFWYRQTMMQGLELLAYFRNRAPLDDSGMPKDRFSAEMPDATLATLKIQPSEPRDSAVYFCASGSRTSDNEQFFGPGTRLTVL.

The rearrangement joins TRBV4-3 to TRBJ2-7; D gene unclear. The germline V gene has CDR1 LGHNA and CDR2 YSLEER. The CDR3 loop spans 14 amino acids. V dropped 3 bases and J dropped 2 bases, with 11 bases sitting between them. CDR3 DNA sequence: TGCGCCAGCAGCCAGGCCAGTGGGGCCTACGAGCAGTACTTC. Its translation is CASSQASGAYEQYF.

The chain has TRBV7-9 and TRBJ1-2; D gene ambiguous. The V gene lost 1 base and the J gene lost 2 bases, with 2 bases spanning the gap. Germline V gives CDR1 SEHNR, CDR2 FQNEAQ (reference sequence). The CDR3 has 12 amino acids. The CDR3 sequence is CASSLDNYGYTF. The CDR3 DNA reads as TGTGCCAGCAGCTTAGACAACTATGGCTACACCTTC.

The chain employs TRBV5-6 and TRBJ2-1; 7 bases agree with TRBD2. The junction had 12 bases not matched to a gene; V was cut back by 1 base and J by 5 bases. This CDR3 has 17 residues. CDR1 is SGHDT and CDR2 is YYEEEE in the germline V gene. The CDR3 is CASSLFWASGPNNEQFF. CDR3 bases: TGTGCCAGCAGCTTGTTCTGGGCTAGCGGACCTAACAATGAGCAGTTCTTC.

This clone showed up just once. The chain couples TRBV11-2 to TRBJ1-5; D call uncertain. Looked up from germline, CDR1 is SGHAT and CDR2 is FQNNGV. Trimming took off 0 bases at V and 4 bases at J, with 4 bases between the two ends. The length of the CDR3 is 13 residues. DNA of the CDR3: TGTGCCAGCAGCTTAGACTTAAATCAGCCCCAGCATTTT. Translating gives CASSLDLNQPQHF.

This sequence joins TRBV13 and TRBJ1-4, with a possible D match to TRBD1 (6 bases). Germline assignment: CDR1 PRHDT and CDR2 FYEKMQ (reference sequence). This CDR3 contains 15 residues. Between the trimmed V and J ends, which lost 0 bases and 4 bases, there was a span of 9 bases. The CDR3 is CASSLGRGGNEKLFF. CDR3 DNA: TGTGCCAGCAGCTTAGGCCGAGGGGGTAATGAAAAACTGTTTTTT. The full variable domain, its missing parts supplied by reference TRBV13 and TRBJ1-4, is AAGVIQSPRHLIKEKRETATLKCYPIPRHDTVYWYQQGPGQDPQFLISFYEKMQSDKGSIPDRFSAQQFSDYHSELNMSSLELGDSALYFCASSLGRGGNEKLFFGSGTQLSVL.

This clone showed up just once. The chain carries TRBV5-6 and TRBJ1-4, with no clear D. The germline V and J ends were trimmed by 2 bases and 8 bases, with 10 bases remaining between them. The germline gives CDR1 SGHDT, CDR2 YYEEEE. The CDR3 extends over 13 amino acids. DNA for the CDR3: TGTGCCAGCAGCTTTAGGGAAGTCGAAAAACTGTTTTTT. It yields the protein CASSFREVEKLFF. The entire variable domain, with the rest obtained from reference TRBV5-6 and TRBJ1-4, is as follows: DAGVTQSPTHLIKTRGQQVTLRCSPKSGHDTVSWYQQALGQGPQFIFQYYEEEERQRGNFPDRFSGHQFPNYSSELNVNALLLGDSALYLCASSFREVEKLFFGSGTQLSVL.

The chain joins TRBV19 to TRBJ2-1; 9 bases line up with TRBD2. The ends lost 2 bases at V and 7 bases at J; junction bases unmatched: 9. The CDR3 runs to 16 residues. Germline V gene data show CDR1 as LNHDA and CDR2 as SQIVND (reference sequence). The CDR3 spells CASSITPGLAGNEQFF. The CDR3 nucleotides are TGTGCCAGTAGTATAACTCCGGGACTAGCAGGAAATGAGCAGTTCTTC.

The V and J genes are TRBV6-5 and TRBJ1-5, with 7 bases identical to TRBD1. The germline V gene has CDR1 MNHEY and CDR2 SVGAGI. The trim removed 4 bases at V and 3 bases at J, leaving 9 bases unmatched. The CDR3 sequence is 16 residues long. The CDR3 region has the DNA TGTGCCAGCAGTTCCAGGACAGGAATGATCAATCAGCCCCAGCATTTT. As protein: CASSSRTGMINQPQHF.

J is TRBJ2-5 and V is TRBV7-8; D is possibly TRBD1 (5 bases). Germline CDR1 is SGHVS and CDR2 is FQNEAQ. The V and J ends lost 2 bases and 1 base respectively, with 11 bases between them. CDR3 length: 15 amino acids. DNA for the CDR3: TGTGCCAGCAGCTTACAGGGAAGGGGCCAAGAGACCCAGTACTTC. The encoded protein is CASSLQGRGQETQYF. Complete variable domain (other parts from reference TRBV7-8 and TRBJ2-5): GAGVSQSPRYKVAKRGQDVALRCDPISGHVSLFWYQQALGQGPEFLTYFQNEAQLDKSGLPSDRFFAERPEGSVSTLKIQRTQQEDSAVYLCASSLQGRGQETQYFGPGTRLLVL.

The chain recombines TRBV19 with TRBJ2-3; D may be TRBD1 (5 bases). Between the trimmed V and J ends, which lost 3 bases and 0 bases, there was a span of 7 bases. From germline, CDR1 is LNHDA and CDR2 SQIVND (reference sequence). The CDR3 has 14 residues. The CDR3 protein is CASSIRQSTDTQYF. CDR3 bases: TGTGCCAGTAGTATCCGACAGAGCACAGATACGCAGTATTTT.

In DNA, the CDR3 is TGTGCCAGCAGCTTGGGACCTACTTACGAGCAGTACTTC. It is translated as CASSLGPTYEQYF. The V call is TRBV27, the J call TRBJ2-7; tentatively, D is TRBD1 or TRBD2 (5 bases each). V dropped 6 bases and J dropped 4 bases, with 13 bases sitting between them. CDR3 length equals 13 residues. Germline V lookup: CDR1 MNHEY, CDR2 SMNVEV (reference sequence).

The V and J genes are TRBV7-8 and TRBJ2-6; D is uncertain. V was shortened by 4 bases and J by 2 bases, with 9 bases between the two germline ends. The CDR3 contains 15 residues. The germline V gene has CDR1 SGHVS and CDR2 FQNEAQ. CDR3 in amino acids: CASSSPKAGANVLTF. Here the CDR3 DNA reads TGTGCCAGCAGCTCGCCCAAGGCTGGGGCCAACGTCCTGACTTTC.

This chain links TRBV5-6 with TRBJ2-3; 7 nucleotides line up with TRBD1. Germline V lookup: CDR1 SGHDT, CDR2 YYEEEE. The junction had 13 bases not matched to a gene; V was cut back by 5 bases and J by 7 bases. This CDR3 is 15 amino acids long. The CDR3 DNA is TGTGCCAGCAGTTTACCGCGACAGGGCCTAAATACGCAGTATTTT. Protein product: CASSLPRQGLNTQYF.

The count of this clone is one. The same CDR3 can be traced to other DNA sequences in this sample. The J gene is TRBJ2-1, the V gene TRBV7-9, with no clear D. V lost 5 bases and J lost 4, with 9 bases in between. The germline V gene has CDR1 SEHNR and CDR2 FQNEAQ (reference sequence). The CDR3 totals 13 residues. The CDR3 DNA reads TGTGCCAGCAGCCCCCCAAGTTACAATGAGCAGTTCTTC. Residues: CASSPPSYNEQFF.

The V call is TRBV28, the J call TRBJ2-7; D ambiguous. CDR1 and CDR2 (germline): MDHEN, SYDVKM. CDR3 length equals 14 residues. Trimming shortened V by 9 bases and J by 2 bases, and 17 bases separated the two germline ends. The CDR3 coding sequence is TGTGCCAGTTGTGATGGCAGACTTCCCTACGAGCAGTACTTC. It codes for CASCDGRLPYEQYF.

The chain employs TRBV28 and TRBJ2-1; TRBD2 agrees at 9 bases. Germline assignment: CDR1 MDHEN and CDR2 SYDVKM. The V gene end was trimmed by 6 bases and the J gene end by 8 bases; junction bases not matched to a gene: 20. This CDR3 is built from 18 residues. CDR3 residues: CASSPGRAIAGDLDEQFF. The CDR3 DNA is TGTGCCAGCAGCCCAGGCAGGGCGATAGCGGGAGATCTCGATGAGCAGTTCTTC.

V gene TRBV5-6 combines with J gene TRBJ1-1, with a tentative D call TRBD1 (5 bases). Germline lookup yields CDR1 SGHDT and CDR2 YYEEEE. The CDR3 length is 15 residues. V dropped 0 bases and J dropped 0 bases, with 9 bases sitting between them. In nucleotides, the CDR3 is TGTGCCAGCAGCTTGGGGGGGACCATGAACACTGAAGCTTTCTTT. Translating it yields CASSLGGTMNTEAFF.

The rearrangement joins TRBV13 to TRBJ1-1; no reliable D call. The CDR3 length is 13 residues. Germline V gene data show CDR1 as PRHDT and CDR2 as FYEKMQ (reference sequence). V shed 2 bases and J shed 4 bases, with 8 bases lying between them. CDR3 in amino acids: CASSLSRVTEAFF. Written as DNA, the CDR3 is TGTGCCAGCAGCTTATCACGGGTCACTGAAGCTTTCTTT.

The chain joins TRBV4-3 to TRBJ2-2; D not resolved. The CDR3 contains 13 residues. Germline V gene data show CDR1 as LGHNA and CDR2 as YSLEER. V was cut by 0 bases and J by 9 bases, with 8 bases left in between. CDR3 bases: TGCGCCAGCAGCCAAGATATGGGGTGGGAGCTGTTTTTT. Translation gives CASSQDMGWELFF.

The chain has TRBV4-3 and TRBJ1-5, with D maybe TRBD1 (5 bases). V was trimmed by 1 base and J by 0 bases, leaving 10 bases between them. The length of the CDR3 is 16 residues. Germline V gene lookup returns CDR1 LGHNA and CDR2 YSLEER. The chain's CDR3 is CASSQAQDHSNQPQHF. The CDR3, as DNA: TGCGCCAGCAGCCAAGCACAGGACCATAGCAATCAGCCCCAGCATTTT.

The CDR3 loop reads CASSEDGQAYNEQFF. The CDR3 DNA follows: TGTGCCAGCAGTGAAGATGGGCAAGCCTACAATGAGCAGTTCTTC. The rearrangement uses TRBV6-1 and TRBJ2-1; D is undetermined. The CDR3 totals 15 residues. CDR1 is MNHNS and CDR2 is SASEGT in the germline V gene. V shed 1 base and J shed 2 bases, with 9 bases lying between them.